The source of this T cell receptor beta chain is a study of Ad26.COV2.S vaccination and SARS-CoV-2 variants. About the study: By the intramuscular route, Ad26.COV2.S was given once, or twice 56 days apart. Study outcomes and limitations: Vaccine recipients showed a spike-specific TCR breadth that was higher than in placebo recipients. Comparability of non-spike TCR breadth was observed across vaccine and placebo recipients.

The CDR3 runs 16 residues. After removal of 2 bases from V and 0 bases from J, the junction contained 6 bases not matched to a gene. Libraries were prepared by immunoSEQ multiplex PCR; TCRdb keeps only in-frame clonotypes and omits some of them. Here the sample spans 250,000 or so clones, about 83% being singletons. This clone has only a few counts. As yet, its antigen is unknown. Noted treatment: around 19 received Ad26.COV2.S at low or high dose, single or two shots; about 5 received placebo; per-sample allocation not given. The investigators took samples on day 63 after the first vaccine or placebo injection. Within Boston, the person who donated was an adult of 18-55 years.

The chain has TRBV5-7 and TRBJ2-7, with 9 bases that match TRBD1. TRBV5-7 is reported as an ORF; its role is uncertain. The sequencing here drew on peripheral blood, taken in a trial of Ad26.COV2.S vaccine versus placebo. The receptor's source is a person between 18 and 60 years old who received the Ad26.COV2.S COVID-19 vaccine or a placebo. CDR3 coding DNA: TGTGCCAGCAGCTTTCGAGCGGGACAGGGCTCCTACGAGCAGTACGTC. It specifies CASSFRAGQGSYEQYV.